One and the same sample provided the 15 T cell receptor beta chains below, sequenced in a study of T cells in Graves' hyperthyroidism and ophthalmopathy. TCR beta CDR3 region amplification was performed from RNA transcripts. In the first-round RT-PCR of the TCR CDR3, the HTBI primer set was used. Each CDR3 protein is one row after TCRdb ran MiXCR on the multiplex PCR reads. The data contain hundreds of thousands of distinct CDR3 sequences, roughly a third of them singletons. The sequencing input was blood. These receptor sequences come from a woman aged 40 to 50 with Graves' hyperthyroidism.

This clonotype has only a few counts. The chain recombines TRBV12-3 or TRBV12-4 with TRBJ1-1; D is uncertain. The length of the CDR3 is 14 residues. Between the trimmed V and J ends, which lost 2 bases and 3 bases, there was a span of 10 bases. The CDR3 spells CASSLREPDTEAFF. CDR3 nucleotides: TGTGCCAGCAGTTTAAGGGAACCGGACACTGAAGCTTTCTTT.

The rearrangement uses TRBV15 and TRBJ2-2; D is unclear. With 9 bases removed from V and 0 bases from J, the gap between germline ends came to 14 bases. Germline loops: CDR1 LNHNV, CDR2 YYDKDF (reference sequence). CDR3 length: 15 amino acids. This chain's CDR3 is CATALLAANTGELFF. The CDR3 bases are TGTGCCACGGCTTTATTGGCGGCGAACACCGGGGAGCTGTTTTTT.

The rearrangement joins TRBV28 to TRBJ1-2; 9 bases fit TRBD1. The CDR3 has 16 residues. J was trimmed by 7 bases and V by 5 bases; bases with no gene match: 14. Germline lookup yields CDR1 MDHEN and CDR2 SYDVKM. The CDR3 region has the DNA TGTGCCAGCAGTACCGGGACAGGGAGTTTTTTATCTGGCTACACCTTC. It translates to CASSTGTGSFLSGYTF.

In this sample, this clonotype turned up many times. V usage is TRBV7-9 and J usage is TRBJ1-1; D is unresolved. The V gene's germline CDR1 is SEHNR and CDR2 FQNEAQ (reference sequence). This CDR3 spans 13 amino acids. Between the trimmed V and J ends, which lost 5 bases and 1 base, there was a span of 8 bases. The DNA of the CDR3 is TGTGCCAGCAGCGGCTTCAAGAACACTGAAGCTTTCTTT. As protein: CASSGFKNTEAFF.

This sequence joins TRBV10-3 and TRBJ2-6, with D uncertain. V lost 4 bases, J lost 2 bases, and 9 bases lay in between. CDR1 and CDR2 from the germline V gene are ENHRY and SYGVKD. The CDR3 consists of 15 residues. The CDR3 nucleotides read TGTGCCATCAGTGGGGCAATCCCTGGGGCCAACGTCCTGACTTTC. It codes for CAISGAIPGANVLTF.

This chain uses TRBV4-3 with TRBJ1-2; perhaps TRBD1 as D (5 bases). This CDR3 region has 15 residues. Between the trimmed V and J ends, which lost 0 bases and 4 bases, there was a span of 12 bases. CDR1 and CDR2 (germline): LGHNA, YSLEER. CDR3 in amino acids: CASSQDQGLSYGYTF. The CDR3 DNA is TGCGCCAGCAGCCAAGATCAGGGACTCAGCTATGGCTACACCTTC.

This chain uses TRBV12-3 or TRBV12-4 with TRBJ2-3; D unresolved. V lost 2 bases and J lost 2, with 8 bases in between. The CDR3 contains 14 residues. For the CDR3, the DNA is TGTGCCAGCAGTTTAAGGCAGTTCACAGATACGCAGTATTTT. Translating it yields CASSLRQFTDTQYF.

This clonotype has ten or more counts. Here the CDR3 reads CASSLARDSQAFF. The CDR3 DNA is TGCGCCAGCAGCTTGGCACGGGACAGCCAAGCTTTCTTT. The gene calls are TRBV5-1 and TRBJ1-1, with TRBD1 matching 7 bases. CDR1 and CDR2 (germline): SGHRS, YFSETQ. V was clipped by 0 bases and J by 9 bases; unmatched bases: 5. This CDR3 comprises 13 residues.

Concerning this clonotype: One end of the junction does not line up with germline, which may come from a read error. This rearrangement joins TRBV19 to TRBJ2-7, with D perhaps matching TRBD2 (5 bases). The V gene's germline CDR1 is LNHDA and CDR2 SQIVND (reference sequence). The CDR3 has 14 residues. The CDR3 region has the DNA TGTGCCAGTAGTATCGAGGGTAGCGCCTACGCGCAGTACTTC. Translated: CASSIEGSAYAQYF.

The sample holds a few counts of this clonotype. The V gene is TRBV12-3 or TRBV12-4, the J gene TRBJ2-2, with a tentative D call TRBD1 (6 bases). There are 16 residues in the CDR3. The V end was cut by 6 bases, the J end by 3 bases, with 17 bases between. CDR3 region: CASSPPQGRDTGELFF. In DNA, the CDR3 is TGTGCCAGCAGCCCACCGCAGGGGCGGGACACCGGGGAGCTGTTTTTT.

This chain connects TRBV5-1 to TRBJ2-5, with D tentatively TRBD1 or TRBD2 (5 bases each). Germline CDR1 SGHRS, CDR2 YFSETQ. Trimming stripped 6 bases from V and 4 bases from J, with 13 bases between. CDR3 size: 13 residues. The CDR3 protein is CASTLSGRETQYF. In DNA, the CDR3 is TGCGCCAGCACTTTGTCAGGGAGAGAGACCCAGTACTTC.

The sample holds many counts of this clonotype. V gene TRBV7-9 combines with J gene TRBJ2-7; 10 nucleotides agree with TRBD1. The CDR3 covers 12 residues. V trimming: 11 bases; J trimming: 4 bases; junction bases outside the gene matches: 5. CDR1 is SEHNR and CDR2 is FQNEAQ in the germline V gene (reference sequence). In DNA form, the CDR3 reads TGTGCCGTCGGGACAGGGGTGTACGAGCAGTACTTC. It codes for CAVGTGVYEQYF. Using reference TRBV7-9 and TRBJ2-7 for the parts outside the CDR3, the full variable domain is DTGVSQNPRHKITKRGQNVTFRCDPISEHNRLYWYRQTLGQGPEFLTYFQNEAQLEKSRLLSDRFSAERPKGSFSTLEIQRTEQGDSAMYLCAVGTGVYEQYFGPGTRLTVT.

V gene TRBV6-5 combines with J gene TRBJ1-1; the match to TRBD1 covers 10 bases. Germline CDR1 is MNHEY and CDR2 is SVGAGI. The CDR3 is 17 amino acids. V shed 8 bases and J 0 bases; nucleotides not matched to a gene: 12. The DNA of the CDR3 is TGTGCCAGCTTGTCCGGTCGGGACAGGGGTCTGAACACTGAAGCTTTCTTT. Protein sequence: CASLSGRDRGLNTEAFF.

Details on this clonotype: No conserved phenylalanine or tryptophan ends this CDR3, so it is likely a read error. The CDR3 spells CASSSVSNQPQHS. The CDR3 DNA reads TGTGCCAGCAGCTCAGTGAGCAATCAGCCCCAGCATTCT. This chain joins TRBV5-6 and TRBJ1-5; D is unclear. Germline V CDR1 and CDR2: SGHDT, YYEEEE. Trimming removed 3 bases from V and 1 base from J, with 5 bases in between. This CDR3 spans 13 amino acids.

This clonotype appeared many times. The chain combines TRBV29-1 with TRBJ1-1, with unresolved D. Deletions cut 4 bases from V and 0 bases from J, with 6 bases between. CDR1 and CDR2 (germline): SQVTM, ANQGSEA. The length of the CDR3 is 12 residues. The CDR3 sequence: CSVVELNTEAFF. The DNA of the CDR3 is TGCAGCGTTGTGGAGCTGAACACTGAAGCTTTCTTT.